Following are 32 T cell receptor beta chains from one sample sequenced in a study of blood T cell repertoires in COVID-19 (dated by TCRdb to the early 2020s). Library construction relied on the immunoSEQ multiplex PCR assay. The clones in this table, taken by TCRdb from immuneACCESS, are in-frame only. Not every clone is retained; where verified, under half of the shortfall comes from an unresolved V gene, and the cause of the rest is unknown. This sample comprises about 130,000 clones, approximately 90% of them detected only once. The biggest ten clones account for approximately 2.3% of the sample. Sequencing was performed on peripheral blood. The origin of the receptors is a man in his 70s with active COVID-19.

V gene TRBV29-1 combines with J gene TRBJ2-3; 12 bases line up with TRBD2. CDR1 and CDR2 from the germline V gene are SQVTM and ANQGSEA. Trimming removed 3 bases from V and 3 bases from J; junction bases left unmatched: 4. The CDR3 length is 15 residues. The CDR3: CSVDGLAGRTDTQYF. In DNA, the CDR3 is TGCAGCGTTGATGGACTAGCGGGGAGGACAGATACGCAGTATTTT.

The chain uses TRBV3-1 (or the pseudogene TRBV3-2) and TRBJ1-1; the match to TRBD1 covers 8 bases. V gave up 5 bases and J gave up 6 bases; unmatched junction bases: 8. This CDR3 spans 14 amino acids. CDR1 and CDR2 (germline): LGHDT, YNNKEL (reference sequence). CDR3 nucleotides: TGTGCCAGCAGCACAATCACAGGGGGACCTGAAGCTTTCTTT. Amino acid sequence: CASSTITGGPEAFF.

This clone appeared a single time. The genes are TRBV18 and TRBJ1-1, with unresolved D. CDR1 is KGHSH, CDR2 LQKENI, per germline. V was trimmed by 6 bases and J by 4 bases, leaving 12 bases between them. The CDR3 totals 13 residues. The CDR3 sequence: CASSPKPLTEAFF. DNA for the CDR3: TGTGCCAGCTCCCCCAAGCCCCTCACTGAAGCTTTCTTT.

CDR3 bases: TGTGCCAGCAGCGAGCGAACCGGGACTAGCGAACAAGAGACCCAGTACTTC. The encoded protein is CASSERTGTSEQETQYF. The chain has TRBV9 and TRBJ2-5; TRBD2 agrees at 10 bases. Germline V CDR1 and CDR2: SGDLS, YYNGEE. The CDR3 has 17 residues. The V and J ends lost 3 bases and 2 bases, in that order; junction bases with no gene match: 10.

The chain joins TRBV5-4 to TRBJ2-7; tentatively, D is TRBD2 (6 bases). CDR3 length equals 14 residues. Trimming shortened V by 5 bases and J by 0 bases, and 12 bases separated the two germline ends. CDR1 is SGHNT and CDR2 is YYREEE in the germline V gene (reference sequence). This chain's CDR3 is CASRPGGTSYEQYF. CDR3 coding DNA: TGTGCCAGCAGGCCTGGGGGGACCTCCTACGAGCAGTACTTC.

The chain has TRBV7-9 and TRBJ2-7; D possibly corresponds to TRBD1 (6 bases). Germline lookup yields CDR1 SEHNR and CDR2 FQNEAQ (reference sequence). The CDR3 extends over 15 amino acids. V lost 1 base and J 5 bases, leaving 15 bases between the germline ends. The CDR3 nucleotides read TGTGCCAGCAGCTTAGTGCTCGGACAGAAAGACGAGCAGTACTTC. Translating gives CASSLVLGQKDEQYF.

This chain joins TRBV6-1 and TRBJ1-4; tentatively, D is TRBD1 (6 bases). The CDR3 extends over 16 amino acids. Per germline, CDR1 MNHNS and CDR2 SASEGT. Trimming cost V 4 bases and J 6 bases, with 18 bases left between them. As DNA, the CDR3 is TGTGCCAGCAGTGGTAGGGGGGGGAGGGGTTATGAAAAACTGTTTTTT. It is translated as CASSGRGGRGYEKLFF.

Concerning this clone: Other DNA sequences in this specimen translate into the identical CDR3. This rearrangement joins TRBV28 to TRBJ1-5; D is possibly TRBD1 (5 bases). V lost 5 bases and J 3 bases, leaving 11 bases between the germline ends. The CDR3 totals 14 residues. Germline CDR1 reads MDHEN; CDR2 reads SYDVKM. The CDR3 region is CASSPGGYNQPQHF. CDR3 bases: TGTGCCAGCAGTCCGGGGGGGTACAATCAGCCCCAGCATTTT.

The V gene is TRBV7-2, the J gene TRBJ2-3, with a tentative D call TRBD2 (5 bases). Per the germline V gene, CDR1 is SGHTA and CDR2 is FQGNSA. Trimming stripped 4 bases from V and 1 base from J, with 12 bases between. The CDR3 totals 15 residues. CDR3 loop: CASSSPRTRTDTQYF. Here the CDR3 DNA reads TGTGCCAGCAGCTCCCCCCGGACTCGCACAGATACGCAGTATTTT. The complete variable domain, with remaining parts taken from reference TRBV7-2 and TRBJ2-3, reads GAGVSQSPSNKVTEKGKDVELRCDPISGHTALYWYRQSLGQGLEFLIYFQGNSAPDKSGLPSDRFSAERTGGSVSTLTIQRTQQEDSAVYLCASSSPRTRTDTQYFGPGTRLTVL.

The chain links TRBV27 to TRBJ2-3; 7 nucleotides agree with TRBD1. Germline V CDR1 and CDR2: MNHEY, SMNVEV (reference sequence). CDR3 length: 14 residues. Losses at the gene ends were 5 bases for V and 8 bases for J; bases not matched to a gene: 10. The CDR3 bases are TGTGCCAGCAGTACCGTCCGGGACAGATCTACGCAGTATTTT. This gives the protein CASSTVRDRSTQYF.

The CDR3 coding sequence is TGTGCCACCAGCAGAGTCGGAGGGGGGGCGGGGGAAAAACTGTTTTTT. Translating gives CATSRVGGGAGEKLFF. V and J are TRBV15 and TRBJ1-4; D is perhaps TRBD1 (6 bases). Per the germline V gene, CDR1 is LNHNV and CDR2 is YYDKDF (reference sequence). V lost 1 base and J 8 bases, leaving 17 bases between the germline ends. This CDR3 spans 16 amino acids. Looking up the rest from reference TRBV15 and TRBJ1-4 gives the full variable domain: DAMVIQNPRYQVTQFGKPVTLSCSQTLNHNVMYWYQQKSSQAPKLLFHYYDKDFNNEADTPDNFQSRRPNTSFCFLDIRSPGLGDTAMYLCATSRVGGGAGEKLFFGSGTQLSVL.

V and J are TRBV3-1 (or the pseudogene TRBV3-2) and TRBJ2-7; 8 bases are a match to TRBD2. The CDR3 sequence is 17 residues long. V lost 1 base, J lost 6 bases, and 14 bases stayed unmatched. Germline lookup yields CDR1 LGHDT and CDR2 YNNKEL (reference sequence). In nucleotides, the CDR3 is TGTGCCAGCAGCCAAGCAGGGAGCGGGACTAGAGGTCGCGAGCAGTACTTC. Its translation is CASSQAGSGTRGREQYF.

The V and J genes are TRBV24-1 and TRBJ2-5; 9 bases fit TRBD1. Trimming removed 4 bases from V and 2 bases from J; junction bases left unmatched: 4. Germline CDR1 KGHDR, CDR2 SFDVKD. This CDR3 is built from 15 residues. The CDR3 DNA reads TGTGCCACCAGTGACTCCGGGACAGGGCAAGAGACCCAGTACTTC. This codes for CATSDSGTGQETQYF.

The V and J genes are TRBV11-2 and TRBJ2-5, with 7 bases matching TRBD2. This CDR3 region has 17 residues. The V gene end was trimmed by 5 bases and the J gene end by 2 bases; junction bases not matched to a gene: 14. Germline V gene lookup returns CDR1 SGHAT and CDR2 FQNNGV. Here the CDR3 reads CASSPWGLTKGQETQYF. The CDR3 DNA reads TGTGCCAGCAGCCCCTGGGGACTAACTAAAGGGCAAGAGACCCAGTACTTC. Complete variable domain (other parts from reference TRBV11-2 and TRBJ2-5): EAGVAQSPRYKIIEKRQSVAFWCNPISGHATLYWYQQILGQGPKLLIQFQNNGVVDDSQLPKDRFSAERLKGVDSTLKIQPAKLEDSAVYLCASSPWGLTKGQETQYFGPGTRLLVL.

The CDR3 spells CASSPIGGGSNQPQHF. In nucleotides, the CDR3 is TGTGCCAGCAGTCCAATTGGGGGAGGGAGCAATCAGCCCCAGCATTTT. The rearrangement joins TRBV28 to TRBJ1-5, with D possibly being TRBD1 (5 bases). Germline V gene lookup returns CDR1 MDHEN and CDR2 SYDVKM. CDR3 length: 16 amino acids. The germline V and J ends were trimmed by 5 bases and 1 base, with 15 bases remaining between them.

This chain connects TRBV28 to TRBJ2-7; 8 nucleotides line up with TRBD2. The germline V gene encodes CDR1 MDHEN and CDR2 SYDVKM. CDR3 length: 14 residues. V shed 5 bases, J shed 6 bases, and the junction held 9 bases outside the gene matches. The CDR3 nucleotides are TGTGCCAGCAGTATACAACGGACTAGCTTCGAGCAGTACTTC. Protein: CASSIQRTSFEQYF.

The genes are TRBV29-1 and TRBJ2-3, with TRBD2 identical over 9 bases. CDR1 and CDR2 (germline): SQVTM, ANQGSEA. V shed 5 bases and J 0 bases; nucleotides not matched to a gene: 3. The CDR3 loop spans 14 amino acids. DNA for the CDR3: TGCAGCGTTCGAGCGGGAGGAAGCACAGATACGCAGTATTTT. Translating it yields CSVRAGGSTDTQYF.

The V call is TRBV10-3, the J call TRBJ2-5, with 8 bases that match TRBD2. The CDR3 loop spans 12 amino acids. Germline V gene sequence: CDR1 ENHRY, CDR2 SYGVKD. Trimming removed 8 bases from V and 4 bases from J; junction bases left unmatched: 3. In DNA form, the CDR3 reads TGTGCCATCGCGGGAGGAGGAGAGACCCAGTACTTC. Amino acid sequence: CAIAGGGETQYF.

The V call is TRBV18, the J call TRBJ1-6; 7 bases are shared with TRBD1. The length of the CDR3 is 15 residues. V was clipped by 5 bases and J by 7 bases; unmatched bases: 8. CDR1 is KGHSH and CDR2 is LQKENI in the germline V gene. CDR3 region: CASSAIQGLNSPLHF. Here the CDR3 DNA reads TGTGCCAGCTCAGCTATACAGGGGCTCAATTCACCCCTCCACTTT. Full variable domain (rest looked up from reference TRBV18 and TRBJ1-6): NAGVMQNPRHLVRRRGQEARLRCSPMKGHSHVYWYRQLPEEGLKFMVYLQKENIIDESGMPKERFSAEFPKEGPSILRIQQVVRGDSAAYFCASSAIQGLNSPLHFGNGTRLTVT.

The genes are TRBV11-3 and TRBJ2-1; D is unresolved. From germline, CDR1 is SGHNT and CDR2 YENEEA. V was trimmed by 0 bases and J by 9 bases, leaving 3 bases between them. The CDR3 consists of 11 residues. CDR3 sequence reads: CASSLDSEQFF. For the CDR3, the DNA is TGTGCCAGCAGCTTAGATAGTGAGCAGTTCTTC. The full variable domain, completed using reference TRBV11-3 and TRBJ2-1, is EAGVVQSPRYKIIEKKQPVAFWCNPISGHNTLYWYLQNLGQGPELLIRYENEEAVDDSQLPKDRFSAERLKGVDSTLKIQPAELGDSAVYLCASSLDSEQFFGPGTRLTVL.

The sample holds a few counts of this clone. The rearrangement joins TRBV2 to TRBJ1-5; no clear D. The germline V and J ends were trimmed by 7 bases and 7 bases, with 11 bases remaining between them. The CDR3 covers 12 residues. Germline V lookup: CDR1 SNHLY, CDR2 FYNNEI. CDR3 region: CASKVSGQPQHF. Here the CDR3 DNA reads TGTGCCAGCAAGGTCAGCGGCCAGCCCCAGCATTTT.

This sequence joins TRBV7-9 and TRBJ2-7, with 16 bases fitting TRBD2. Looked up from germline, CDR1 is SEHNR and CDR2 is FQNEAQ (reference sequence). This CDR3 region has 16 residues. The chain's CDR3 is CAAGTSGRAGTYEQYF. For the CDR3, the DNA is TGTGCTGCCGGGACTAGCGGGAGGGCCGGAACCTACGAGCAGTACTTC.

V and J are TRBV27 and TRBJ2-2; 9 nucleotides align to TRBD1. The germline CDR1 and CDR2 sequences are MNHEY and SMNVEV (reference sequence). CDR3 length: 16 residues. J was trimmed by 7 bases and V by 3 bases; bases with no gene match: 9. CDR3 nucleotides: TGTGCCAGCAGTTTGCCGGGACAGGGAAGAGTCGGGGAGCTGTTTTTT. Its translation is CASSLPGQGRVGELFF.

The rearrangement joins TRBV6-2 or TRBV6-3 to TRBJ1-1; 8 bases match TRBD1. This CDR3 is built from 14 residues. The trim removed 4 bases at V and 5 bases at J, leaving 6 bases unmatched. Germline V gene lookup returns CDR1 MNHEY and CDR2 SVGEGT. CDR3 in amino acids: CASSWTGRGTEAFF. The CDR3 DNA reads as TGTGCCAGCAGTTGGACAGGGCGGGGGACTGAAGCTTTCTTT.

V is TRBV3-1 (or the pseudogene TRBV3-2) and J is TRBJ2-1; TRBD1 aligns across 9 bases. The germline CDR1 and CDR2 sequences are LGHDT and YNNKEL (reference sequence). This CDR3 comprises 16 residues. V shed 0 bases and J 4 bases; nucleotides not matched to a gene: 4. CDR3 region: CASSQEGTGTYNEQFF. The CDR3 DNA is TGTGCCAGCAGCCAAGAAGGGACAGGGACGTACAATGAGCAGTTCTTC.

V is TRBV19 and J is TRBJ1-1; 7 nucleotides match TRBD1. CDR3 length: 14 residues. Trimming took 7 bases from V and 0 from J; bases not matched to a gene: 5. The V gene's germline CDR1 is LNHDA and CDR2 SQIVND (reference sequence). CDR3 amino acids: CASIDGTVNTEAFF. The CDR3 DNA is TGTGCCAGTATCGATGGGACAGTGAACACTGAAGCTTTCTTT.

The J gene is TRBJ2-3, the V gene TRBV4-1; 9 positions match TRBD2. Germline V CDR1 and CDR2: MGHRA, YSYEKL. The ends lost 2 bases at V and 6 bases at J; junction bases unmatched: 9. The CDR3 contains 16 residues. CDR3 in DNA: TGCGCCAGCAGCCAATCCCCGGCGGGAGGGGCTGATACGCAGTATTTT. It translates to CASSQSPAGGADTQYF.

The chain carries TRBV28 and TRBJ1-4; the D is unclear. The CDR3 totals 14 residues. Germline CDR1 MDHEN, CDR2 SYDVKM. The V gene lost 7 bases and the J gene lost 4 bases, with 13 bases spanning the gap. The CDR3 reads CASTLGGYNEKLFF. As DNA, the CDR3 is TGTGCCAGCACCTTGGGCGGGTATAATGAAAAACTGTTTTTT.

The CDR3 DNA is TGTGCCAGCCTGGAGGCGGGATTAGCCAAAAACATTCAGTACTTC. It encodes CASLEAGLAKNIQYF. This sequence joins TRBV2 and TRBJ2-4, with D maybe TRBD2 (6 bases). The CDR3 consists of 15 residues. CDR1 is SNHLY and CDR2 is FYNNEI in the germline V gene. Trimming pared 8 bases from V and 0 bases from J, leaving 14 bases between.

The rearrangement links TRBV30 to TRBJ2-7; D is possibly TRBD1 (6 bases). Germline loops: CDR1 GTSNPN, CDR2 SVGIG (reference sequence). The CDR3 covers 14 residues. Trimming shortened V by 2 bases and J by 4 bases, and 15 bases separated the two germline ends. The CDR3 here is CAWSLQGYKYEQYF. The CDR3 coding sequence is TGTGCCTGGAGTCTACAGGGTTACAAGTACGAGCAGTACTTC.

This clone is a singleton in its sample. The chain has TRBV28 and TRBJ2-7, with 8 bases aligning to TRBD1. CDR1 is MDHEN, CDR2 SYDVKM, per germline. Unmatched junction bases numbered 7, after V lost 4 bases and J lost 5 bases. The CDR3 runs to 14 residues. The CDR3 DNA is TGTGCCAGCAGTTCCGGGACAGGCCTCCACGAGCAGTACTTC. The encoded protein is CASSSGTGLHEQYF.

The chain links TRBV4-1 to TRBJ2-7; TRBD2 aligns across 13 bases. Germline V gives CDR1 MGHRA, CDR2 YSYEKL. This CDR3 is built from 15 residues. J was trimmed by 2 bases and V by 4 bases; bases with no gene match: 2. CDR3 nucleotides: TGCGCCAGCAGCCGGACTAGCGGGAGTCCCTACGAGCAGTACTTC. Translation gives CASSRTSGSPYEQYF.